The 28 T cell receptor beta chains listed next were all sequenced from one sample in a study of cytomegalovirus exposure and HLA in healthy donors. The PCR employed 60 Vbeta primers together with 13 Jbeta primers. Sequencing was performed with immunoSEQ multiplex PCR; in TCRdb, only in-frame clones are kept and a portion is missing. The table shows about 94,000 clones, with 50% to 75% occurring only once. Sequencing input: PBMCs. These receptors all stem from a man younger than 40 in good health and CMV-seronegative.

This chain joins TRBV2 and TRBJ1-6; 9 bases map to TRBD1. The CDR3 runs to 18 residues. After removal of 5 bases from V and 0 bases from J, the junction contained 8 bases not matched to a gene. From germline, CDR1 is SNHLY and CDR2 FYNNEI. CDR3 coding DNA: TGTGCCAGCAGTTACGGGACAGGGCCCAGCTCCTATAATTCACCCCTCCACTTT. It codes for CASSYGTGPSSYNSPLHF.

In its sample, this clone was seen a few times. The V and J genes are TRBV6-4 and TRBJ2-6; D ambiguous. Trimming pared 0 bases from V and 0 bases from J, leaving 3 bases between. CDR1 is MRHNA, CDR2 SNTAGT, per germline. This CDR3 has 15 residues. CDR3 in amino acids: CASSDSSSGANVLTF. Written as DNA, the CDR3 is TGTGCCAGCAGTGACTCCAGCTCTGGGGCCAACGTCCTGACTTTC.

V gene TRBV5-1 combines with J gene TRBJ2-5; TRBD2 agrees at 8 bases. Germline CDR1 is SGHRS and CDR2 is YFSETQ. Unmatched junction bases numbered 10, after V lost 0 bases and J lost 9 bases. The CDR3 runs 15 residues. The CDR3: CASSLAGTSREAQYF. CDR3 coding DNA: TGCGCCAGCAGCTTGGCCGGGACTAGTAGGGAGGCCCAGTACTTC.

The genes are TRBV5-1 and TRBJ2-5, with 11 bases aligning to TRBD2. The CDR3 runs to 16 residues. J gave up 5 bases and V 0 bases, and 6 bases lay outside the gene matches. Germline V lookup: CDR1 SGHRS, CDR2 YFSETQ. CDR3 region: CASSLGVAGGPETQYF. For the CDR3, the DNA is TGCGCCAGCAGCTTGGGCGTAGCGGGGGGGCCTGAGACCCAGTACTTC. The full variable domain, rest sourced from reference TRBV5-1 and TRBJ2-5, is KAGVTQTPRYLIKTRGQQVTLSCSPISGHRSVSWYQQTPGQGLQFLFEYFSETQRNKGNFPGRFSGRQFSNSRSEMNVSTLELGDSALYLCASSLGVAGGPETQYFGPGTRLLVL.

J is TRBJ1-4 and V is TRBV7-3; D call uncertain. Germline V gives CDR1 SGHTA, CDR2 FQGTGA. Trimming removed 8 bases at V and 7 bases at J, with 14 bases between. The CDR3 length is 13 residues. The CDR3 reads CASRRQDLEKLFF. The DNA of the CDR3 is TGTGCCAGCCGTCGGCAGGATCTTGAAAAACTGTTTTTT.

The V and J genes are TRBV9 and TRBJ2-7, with a tentative D call TRBD1 (5 bases). Germline CDR1 and CDR2: SGDLS and YYNGEE. The CDR3 is 15 amino acids. The V gene lost 0 bases and the J gene lost 5 bases, with 15 bases spanning the gap. The CDR3 spells CASSVEGLTWDEQYF. In DNA form, the CDR3 reads TGTGCCAGCAGCGTAGAGGGGCTTACCTGGGACGAGCAGTACTTC.

V is TRBV5-6 and J is TRBJ2-3; 7 bases map to TRBD1. In germline, CDR1 is SGHDT, CDR2 YYEEEE. This CDR3 contains 16 residues. V gave up 5 bases and J gave up 2 bases; unmatched junction bases: 11. The CDR3 sequence is CASRTTRQGYTDTQYF. The CDR3 DNA reads as TGTGCCAGCAGAACGACCAGACAGGGATACACAGATACGCAGTATTTT.

The chain links TRBV18 to TRBJ1-5; TRBD1 is a possible D gene (6 bases). The CDR3 has 15 residues. Germline loops: CDR1 KGHSH, CDR2 LQKENI. Trimming stripped 2 bases from V and 6 bases from J, with 14 bases between. The DNA of the CDR3 is TGTGCCAGCTCACCAGGGGGACAAGGTGGTCAGCCCCAGCATTTT. It codes for CASSPGGQGGQPQHF.

This clone is a singleton in its sample. This chain connects TRBV2 to TRBJ1-5, with 9 bases that match TRBD1. V gave up 6 bases and J gave up 1 base; unmatched junction bases: 4. CDR3 length: 15 residues. CDR1 is SNHLY, CDR2 FYNNEI, per germline. CDR3 in amino acids: CASRSGTGSNQPQHF. The DNA of the CDR3 is TGTGCCAGCAGGAGCGGGACAGGGAGCAATCAGCCCCAGCATTTT. The entire variable domain, with the rest obtained from reference TRBV2 and TRBJ1-5, is as follows: EPEVTQTPSHQVTQMGQEVILRCVPISNHLYFYWYRQILGQKVEFLVSFYNNEISEKSEIFDDQFSVERPDGSNFTLKIRSTKLEDSAMYFCASRSGTGSNQPQHFGDGTRLSIL.

V gene TRBV19 combines with J gene TRBJ1-1; D gene unclear. The CDR3 consists of 13 residues. Between the trimmed V and J ends, which lost 3 bases and 4 bases, there was a span of 9 bases. Germline V gene data show CDR1 as LNHDA and CDR2 as SQIVND (reference sequence). In nucleotides, the CDR3 is TGTGCCAGTAGTATTCCGGTCCCCACTGAAGCTTTCTTT. It codes for CASSIPVPTEAFF.

The chain recombines TRBV5-8 with TRBJ1-6; TRBD1 matches at 9 bases. The CDR3 sequence is 14 residues long. J was trimmed by 8 bases and V by 3 bases; bases with no gene match: 3. Germline values: CDR1 SGHTS, CDR2 YDEGEE. Written as DNA, the CDR3 is TGTGCCAGCAGCTCGGGACAGGGAGATTCACCCCTCCACTTT. Protein sequence: CASSSGQGDSPLHF.

V gene TRBV5-4 combines with J gene TRBJ1-2; 9 bases align to TRBD1. J lost 5 bases, V lost 2 bases, and 7 bases had no gene match. The CDR3 has 15 residues. Germline CDR1 is SGHNT and CDR2 is YYREEE (reference sequence). CDR3 in DNA: TGTGCCAGCAGCTTACAGGGGGCCAACCGGTATGGCTACACCTTC. Translation gives CASSLQGANRYGYTF.

CDR3 residues: CASRELTGNQPQHF. The DNA for the CDR3 is TGTGCCAGCAGAGAGCTGACAGGAAATCAGCCCCAGCATTTT. The J gene is TRBJ1-5, the V gene TRBV6-6, with D possibly being TRBD1 (6 bases). The CDR3 is made up of 14 amino acids. CDR1 MNHNY and CDR2 SVGAGI come from the germline V gene (reference sequence). With 6 bases removed from V and 4 bases from J, the gap between germline ends came to 13 bases.

The chain carries TRBV27 and TRBJ2-1, with 10 bases that match TRBD2. The CDR3 runs to 20 residues. CDR1 and CDR2 (germline): MNHEY, SMNVEV (reference sequence). With 0 bases clipped from V and 3 bases from J, the junction kept 14 bases outside the gene matches. The CDR3 region has the DNA TGTGCCAGCAGTTTATCGAAGAGCGGGAGGGCCAAAATAAACTACAATGAGCAGTTCTTC. Protein sequence: CASSLSKSGRAKINYNEQFF.

This clone appeared a single time. The rearrangement uses TRBV5-4 and TRBJ1-1; weak D call: TRBD1 (5 bases). The CDR3 consists of 16 residues. The germline V gene has CDR1 SGHNT and CDR2 YYREEE (reference sequence). The V gene lost 0 bases and the J gene lost 0 bases, with 12 bases spanning the gap. Written as DNA, the CDR3 is TGTGCCAGCAGCTTGGGACCCGGGACTTTGAACACTGAAGCTTTCTTT. It is translated as CASSLGPGTLNTEAFF.

This chain joins TRBV11-2 and TRBJ2-1, with 8 bases identical to TRBD1. Trimming took 5 bases from V and 4 from J; bases not matched to a gene: 7. This CDR3 is built from 15 residues. CDR1 and CDR2 from the germline V gene are SGHAT and FQNNGV. CDR3 residues: CASSTQTGVYNEQFF. CDR3 DNA sequence: TGTGCCAGCAGCACCCAGACAGGGGTTTACAATGAGCAGTTCTTC.

The genes are TRBV19 and TRBJ2-1; the D gene is possibly TRBD1 (6 bases). This CDR3 has 15 residues. Trimming left V 2 bases short and J 2 bases short, with 10 bases between. CDR1 and CDR2 (germline): LNHDA, SQIVND (reference sequence). The CDR3 reads CASSISRGPYNEQFF. The CDR3 DNA sequence: TGTGCCAGTAGTATATCCAGGGGCCCCTACAATGAGCAGTTCTTC.

The rearrangement links TRBV25-1 to TRBJ1-2, with a tentative D call TRBD1 (5 bases). Trimming stripped 0 bases from V and 7 bases from J, with 15 bases between. From germline, CDR1 is MGHDK and CDR2 SYGVNS. The CDR3 is 15 amino acids. CDR3 coding DNA: TGTGCCAGCAGTGAATATAAGGGGTCGGCCTCTGGCTACACCTTC. It yields the protein CASSEYKGSASGYTF.

This clone was detected only a few times. The V and J genes are TRBV6-5 and TRBJ2-5; 13 bases align to TRBD2. The germline CDR1 and CDR2 sequences are MNHEY and SVGAGI. CDR3 size: 14 residues. V shed 6 bases, J shed 5 bases, and the junction held 3 bases outside the gene matches. The CDR3 nucleotides are TGTGCCAGCAGAACTAGCGGGGGGGCTGAGACCCAGTACTTC. It translates to CASRTSGGAETQYF.

This clone was detected only a few times. The genes are TRBV7-3 and TRBJ2-1; maybe TRBD1 (5 bases). With 0 bases removed from V and 9 bases from J, the gap between germline ends came to 9 bases. From germline, CDR1 is SGHTA and CDR2 FQGTGA. This CDR3 is 13 amino acids long. The CDR3 here is CASSLTQGTEQFF. The CDR3 DNA reads as TGTGCCAGCAGCTTAACCCAGGGTACTGAGCAGTTCTTC.

This clone was found a few times. V gene TRBV28 combines with J gene TRBJ1-1; D might be TRBD1 (6 bases). Per germline, CDR1 MDHEN and CDR2 SYDVKM. The CDR3 contains 15 residues. V lost 2 bases to trimming and J lost 5 bases, with 15 bases between them. The DNA of the CDR3 is TGTGCCAGCAGTTTACTATCAGGGGTCGGGACTGAAGCTTTCTTT. Protein: CASSLLSGVGTEAFF.

This clone was seen more than once but under ten times. This rearrangement joins TRBV5-4 to TRBJ1-1; D is ambiguous. Germline V gene data show CDR1 as SGHNT and CDR2 as YYREEE (reference sequence). The CDR3 covers 13 residues. Deletions cut 5 bases from V and 0 bases from J, with 8 bases between. Here the CDR3 reads CASSAGMNTEAFF. The CDR3 coding sequence is TGTGCCAGCAGTGCCGGGATGAACACTGAAGCTTTCTTT.

The chain joins TRBV5-4 to TRBJ2-3; TRBD1 matches 10 bases. From germline, CDR1 is SGHNT and CDR2 YYREEE (reference sequence). The J segment lost 5 bases and the V segment lost 4 bases, leaving 16 bases of the junction unmatched. This CDR3 has 18 amino acids. The CDR3 loop is CASSGPRGRQGAGDTQYF. The CDR3 bases are TGTGCCAGCAGCGGCCCCCGAGGGAGACAGGGGGCGGGAGATACGCAGTATTTT.

V and J are TRBV27 and TRBJ2-7; D may be TRBD1 (6 bases). This CDR3 spans 20 amino acids. V was pared by 6 bases and J by 3 bases, with 33 bases between. CDR1 is MNHEY, CDR2 SMNVEV, per germline (reference sequence). Written as DNA, the CDR3 is TGTGCCAGCAGCTACAGCCACTTACAGGGAGTCTCTCCGAAAGTCTACGAGCAGTACTTC. It is translated as CASSYSHLQGVSPKVYEQYF.

The chain joins TRBV9 to TRBJ1-2; 8 nucleotides match TRBD1. The CDR3 is made up of 15 amino acids. Germline CDR1 and CDR2: SGDLS and YYNGEE. V was pared by 3 bases and J by 2 bases, with 6 bases of the junction left unmatched. CDR3 nucleotides: TGTGCCAGCAGCGGGACAGGGAGGGACAACTATGGCTACACCTTC. Residues: CASSGTGRDNYGYTF.

The CDR3, as DNA: TGTGCCAGCAGCCCCACCGTCGAGGGTCACGAGCAGTACTTC. It codes for CASSPTVEGHEQYF. This rearrangement joins TRBV28 to TRBJ2-7; possibly TRBD2 for D (5 bases). Germline CDR1 MDHEN, CDR2 SYDVKM. With 6 bases removed from V and 5 bases from J, the gap between germline ends came to 17 bases. This CDR3 comprises 14 residues.

The sample holds a few counts of this clone. This chain uses TRBV2 with TRBJ2-2, with 10 bases that match TRBD2. CDR1 is SNHLY, CDR2 FYNNEI, per germline. V was pared by 6 bases and J by 6 bases, with 7 bases of the junction left unmatched. The CDR3 sequence is 15 residues long. CDR3 nucleotide sequence: TGTGCCAGCAGACTCACTAGCGGGATCGCCGGGGAGCTGTTTTTT. Translating it yields CASRLTSGIAGELFF.

The chain carries TRBV30 and TRBJ2-4, with D perhaps TRBD2 (5 bases). The CDR3 length is 15 residues. V shed 4 bases and J shed 0 bases, with 13 bases lying between them. Germline V gene sequence: CDR1 GTSNPN, CDR2 SVGIG (reference sequence). In DNA, the CDR3 is TGTGCCTGGACCGGGGATCGGCTAGCCAAAAACATTCAGTACTTC. Protein: CAWTGDRLAKNIQYF.